This entry features one T cell receptor beta chain sequence. This sample was taken from a study of control samples from healthy donors and cancer patients. Data came from immunoSEQ multiplex PCR; TCRdb stores just in-frame clones and leaves some out. Here the sample spans over 85,000 clones, around nine tenths being singletons. The receptor was isolated from a woman between 55 and 75 years old with lung cancer. Material: PBMCs.

CDR3 sequence (DNA): TGTGCCAGCAGTTACTCGGCAGAGGATTCACCCCTCCACTTT. Residues: CASSYSAEDSPLHF. The chain carries TRBV6-6 and TRBJ1-6; no firm D call. The CDR3 consists of 14 residues. The ends were cut back, 0 bases at V and 8 bases at J, with 8 bases in the middle. Germline V gene data show CDR1 as MNHNY and CDR2 as SVGAGI (reference sequence).